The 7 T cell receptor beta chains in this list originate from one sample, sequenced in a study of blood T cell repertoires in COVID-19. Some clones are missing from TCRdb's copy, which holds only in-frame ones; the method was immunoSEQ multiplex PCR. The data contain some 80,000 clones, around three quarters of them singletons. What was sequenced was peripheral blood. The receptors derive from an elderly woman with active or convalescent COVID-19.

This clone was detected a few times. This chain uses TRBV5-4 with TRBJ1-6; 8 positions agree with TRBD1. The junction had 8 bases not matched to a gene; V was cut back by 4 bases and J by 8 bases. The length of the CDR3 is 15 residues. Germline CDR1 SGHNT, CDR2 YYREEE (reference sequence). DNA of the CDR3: TGTGCCAGCAGCCCAGGACAGGGATCAGATTCACCCCTCCACTTT. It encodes CASSPGQGSDSPLHF. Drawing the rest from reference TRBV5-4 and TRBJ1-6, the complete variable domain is ETGVTQSPTHLIKTRGQQVTLRCSSQSGHNTVSWYQQALGQGPQFIFQYYREEENGRGNFPPRFSGLQFPNYSSELNVNALELDDSALYLCASSPGQGSDSPLHFGNGTRLTVT.

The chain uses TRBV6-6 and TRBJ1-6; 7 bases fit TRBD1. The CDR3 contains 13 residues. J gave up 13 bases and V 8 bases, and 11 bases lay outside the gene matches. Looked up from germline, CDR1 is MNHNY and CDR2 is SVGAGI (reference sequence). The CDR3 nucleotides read TGTGCCAGCCAACCGGGACAGCAGTTCCCCCTCCACTTT. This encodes CASQPGQQFPLHF.

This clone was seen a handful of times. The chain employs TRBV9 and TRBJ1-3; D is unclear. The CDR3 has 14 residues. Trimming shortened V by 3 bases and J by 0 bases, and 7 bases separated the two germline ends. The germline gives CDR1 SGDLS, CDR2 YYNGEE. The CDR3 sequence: CASSAAVSGNTIYF. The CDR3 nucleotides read TGTGCCAGCAGCGCCGCGGTCTCTGGAAACACCATATATTTT.

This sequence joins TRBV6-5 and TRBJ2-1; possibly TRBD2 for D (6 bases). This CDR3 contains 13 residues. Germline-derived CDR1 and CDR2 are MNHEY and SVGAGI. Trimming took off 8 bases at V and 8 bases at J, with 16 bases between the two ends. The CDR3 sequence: CASGNRRDHEQFF. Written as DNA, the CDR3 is TGTGCCAGCGGGAATCGGAGGGACCATGAGCAGTTCTTC.

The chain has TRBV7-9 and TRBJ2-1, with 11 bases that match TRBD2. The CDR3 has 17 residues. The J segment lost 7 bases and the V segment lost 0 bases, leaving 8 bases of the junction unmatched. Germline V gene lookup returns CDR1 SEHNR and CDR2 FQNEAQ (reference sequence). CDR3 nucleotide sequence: TGTGCCAGCAGCTTAGCTAGCGGGGGGGCCGGTTTAAATGAGCAGTTCTTC. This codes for CASSLASGGAGLNEQFF.

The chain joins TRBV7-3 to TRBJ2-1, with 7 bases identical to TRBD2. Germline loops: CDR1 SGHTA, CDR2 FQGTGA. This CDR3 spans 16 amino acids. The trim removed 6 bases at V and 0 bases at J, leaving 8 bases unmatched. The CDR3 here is CASRSAGGSSYNEQFF. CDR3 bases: TGTGCCAGCAGGTCCGCCGGGGGGAGCTCCTACAATGAGCAGTTCTTC.

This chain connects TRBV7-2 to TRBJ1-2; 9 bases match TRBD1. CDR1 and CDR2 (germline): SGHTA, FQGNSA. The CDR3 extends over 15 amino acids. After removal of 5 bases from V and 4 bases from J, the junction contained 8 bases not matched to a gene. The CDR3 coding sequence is TGTGCCAGCAGCCAACAGGGGGCTGGCCCCTATGGCTACACCTTC. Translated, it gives CASSQQGAGPYGYTF. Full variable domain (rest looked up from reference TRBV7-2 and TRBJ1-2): GAGVSQSPSNKVTEKGKDVELRCDPISGHTALYWYRQSLGQGLEFLIYFQGNSAPDKSGLPSDRFSAERTGGSVSTLTIQRTQQEDSAVYLCASSQQGAGPYGYTFGSGTRLTVV.